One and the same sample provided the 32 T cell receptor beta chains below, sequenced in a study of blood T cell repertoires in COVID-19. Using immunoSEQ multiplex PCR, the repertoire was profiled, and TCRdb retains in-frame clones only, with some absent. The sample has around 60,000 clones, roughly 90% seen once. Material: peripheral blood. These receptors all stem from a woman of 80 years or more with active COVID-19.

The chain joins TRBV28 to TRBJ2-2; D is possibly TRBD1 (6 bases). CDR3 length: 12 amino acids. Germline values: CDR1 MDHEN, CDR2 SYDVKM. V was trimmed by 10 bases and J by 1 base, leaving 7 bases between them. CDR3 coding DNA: TGTGCCACACAGGGGAACACCGGGGAGCTGTTTTTT. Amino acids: CATQGNTGELFF.

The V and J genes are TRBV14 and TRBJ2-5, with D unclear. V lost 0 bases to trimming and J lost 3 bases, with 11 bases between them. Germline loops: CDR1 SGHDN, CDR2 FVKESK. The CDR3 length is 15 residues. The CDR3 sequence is CASSQDVARKETQYF. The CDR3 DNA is TGTGCCAGCAGCCAAGATGTTGCCAGAAAAGAGACCCAGTACTTC.

CDR3 bases: TGTGCCAGCTCACCATATCGGACGAGCGGGAGCAATGAGCAGTTCTTC. Its protein is CASSPYRTSGSNEQFF. The rearrangement links TRBV18 to TRBJ2-1; 8 nucleotides agree with TRBD2. Germline CDR1 and CDR2: KGHSH and LQKENI. The CDR3 sequence is 16 residues long. The V segment lost 2 bases and the J segment 6 bases; nucleotides outside the gene matches: 9. The full variable domain, with the rest looked up from reference TRBV18 and TRBJ2-1, is NAGVMQNPRHLVRRRGQEARLRCSPMKGHSHVYWYRQLPEEGLKFMVYLQKENIIDESGMPKERFSAEFPKEGPSILRIQQVVRGDSAAYFCASSPYRTSGSNEQFFGPGTRLTVL.

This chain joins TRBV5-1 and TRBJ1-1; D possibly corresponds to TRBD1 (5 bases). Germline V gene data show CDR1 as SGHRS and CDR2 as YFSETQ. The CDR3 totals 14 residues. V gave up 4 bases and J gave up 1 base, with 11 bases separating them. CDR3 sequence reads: CASSQVGENTEAFF. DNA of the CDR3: TGCGCCAGCAGCCAGGTAGGGGAGAACACTGAAGCTTTCTTT.

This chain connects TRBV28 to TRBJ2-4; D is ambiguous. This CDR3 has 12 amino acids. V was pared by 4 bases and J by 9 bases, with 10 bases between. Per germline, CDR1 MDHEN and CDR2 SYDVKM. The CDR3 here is CASSSATGIQYF. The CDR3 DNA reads TGTGCCAGCAGTTCTGCGACGGGCATTCAGTACTTC.

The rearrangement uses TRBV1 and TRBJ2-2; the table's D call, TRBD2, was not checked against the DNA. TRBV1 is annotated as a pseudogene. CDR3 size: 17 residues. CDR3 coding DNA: TGCACCAGCAGCCAACACCGGACTAGCGGGGGGTCCGGGGAGCTGTTTTTT. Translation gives CTSSQHRTSGGSGELFF.

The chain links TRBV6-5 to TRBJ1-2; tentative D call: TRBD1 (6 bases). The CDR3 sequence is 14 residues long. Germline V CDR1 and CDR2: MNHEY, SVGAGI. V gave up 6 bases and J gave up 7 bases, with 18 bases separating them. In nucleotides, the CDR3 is TGTGCCAGCAGGGCCGGAGGACAGAGACGTGGCTACACCTTC. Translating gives CASRAGGQRRGYTF.

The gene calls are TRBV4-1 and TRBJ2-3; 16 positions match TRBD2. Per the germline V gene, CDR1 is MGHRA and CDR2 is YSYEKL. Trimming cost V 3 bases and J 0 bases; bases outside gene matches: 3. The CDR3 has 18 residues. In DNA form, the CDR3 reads TGCGCCAGCAGCCAGGGACTAGCGGGGGGGACTAGCACAGATACGCAGTATTTT. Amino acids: CASSQGLAGGTSTDTQYF.

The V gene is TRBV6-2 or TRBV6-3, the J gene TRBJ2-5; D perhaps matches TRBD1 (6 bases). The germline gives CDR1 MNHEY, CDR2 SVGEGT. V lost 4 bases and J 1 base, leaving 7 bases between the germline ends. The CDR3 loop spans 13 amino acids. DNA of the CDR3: TGTGCCAGCAGTTTGGACAGCCAAGAGACCCAGTACTTC. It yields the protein CASSLDSQETQYF.

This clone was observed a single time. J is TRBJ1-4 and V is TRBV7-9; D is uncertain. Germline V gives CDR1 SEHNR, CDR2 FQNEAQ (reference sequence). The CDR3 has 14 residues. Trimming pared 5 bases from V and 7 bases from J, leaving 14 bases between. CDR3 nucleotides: TGTGCCAGCAGCCCGCCCCACGCGGTTGAAAAACTGTTTTTT. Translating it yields CASSPPHAVEKLFF. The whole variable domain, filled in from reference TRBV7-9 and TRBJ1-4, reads DTGVSQNPRHKITKRGQNVTFRCDPISEHNRLYWYRQTLGQGPEFLTYFQNEAQLEKSRLLSDRFSAERPKGSFSTLEIQRTEQGDSAMYLCASSPPHAVEKLFFGSGTQLSVL.

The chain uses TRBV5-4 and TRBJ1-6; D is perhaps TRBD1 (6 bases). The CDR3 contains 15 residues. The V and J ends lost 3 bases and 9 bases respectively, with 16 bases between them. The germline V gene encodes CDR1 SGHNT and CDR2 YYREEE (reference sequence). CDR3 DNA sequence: TGTGCCAGCAGCTCGGGGCCGGACAGAGCTTCACCCCTCCACTTT. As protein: CASSSGPDRASPLHF.

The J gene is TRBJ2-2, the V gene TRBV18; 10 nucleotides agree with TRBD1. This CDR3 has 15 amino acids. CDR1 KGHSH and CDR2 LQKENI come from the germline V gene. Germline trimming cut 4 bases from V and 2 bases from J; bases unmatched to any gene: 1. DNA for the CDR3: TGTGCCAGCTCACGGGACAGGGGCAACACCGGGGAGCTGTTTTTT. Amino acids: CASSRDRGNTGELFF. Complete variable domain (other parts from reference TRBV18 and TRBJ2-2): NAGVMQNPRHLVRRRGQEARLRCSPMKGHSHVYWYRQLPEEGLKFMVYLQKENIIDESGMPKERFSAEFPKEGPSILRIQQVVRGDSAAYFCASSRDRGNTGELFFGEGSRLTVL.

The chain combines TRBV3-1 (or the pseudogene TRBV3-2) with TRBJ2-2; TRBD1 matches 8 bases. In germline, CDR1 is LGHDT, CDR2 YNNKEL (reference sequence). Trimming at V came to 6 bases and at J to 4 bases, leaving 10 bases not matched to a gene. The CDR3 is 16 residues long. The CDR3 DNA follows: TGTGCCAGCAGGGTAGGACAGGGAAGGAGCACCGGGGAGCTGTTTTTT. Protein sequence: CASRVGQGRSTGELFF.

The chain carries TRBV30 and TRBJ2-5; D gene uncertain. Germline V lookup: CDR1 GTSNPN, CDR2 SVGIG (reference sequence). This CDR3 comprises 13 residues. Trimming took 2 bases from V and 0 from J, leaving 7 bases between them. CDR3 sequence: CAWSRGYQETQYF. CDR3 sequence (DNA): TGTGCCTGGAGTCGAGGCTACCAAGAGACCCAGTACTTC.

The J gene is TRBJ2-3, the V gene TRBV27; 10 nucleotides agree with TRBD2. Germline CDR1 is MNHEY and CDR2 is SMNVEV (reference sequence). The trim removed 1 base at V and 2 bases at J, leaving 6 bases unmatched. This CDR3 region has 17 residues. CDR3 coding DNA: TGTGCCAGCAGTTTATATGCACTAGCGGGGTTCACAGATACGCAGTATTTT. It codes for CASSLYALAGFTDTQYF.

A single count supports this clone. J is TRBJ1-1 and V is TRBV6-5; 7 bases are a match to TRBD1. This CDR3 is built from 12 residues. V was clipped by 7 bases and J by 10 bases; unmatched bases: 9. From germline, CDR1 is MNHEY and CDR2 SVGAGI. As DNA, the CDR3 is TGTGCCAGCAACAATCGACAGGGCTCAGCTTTCTTT. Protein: CASNNRQGSAFF.

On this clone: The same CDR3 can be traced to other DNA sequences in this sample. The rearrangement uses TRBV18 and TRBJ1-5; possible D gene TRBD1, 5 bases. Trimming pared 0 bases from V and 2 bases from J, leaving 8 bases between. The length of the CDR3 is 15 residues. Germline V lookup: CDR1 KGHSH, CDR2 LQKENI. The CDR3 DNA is TGTGCCAGCTCACCACCGGGGGGGGGCAATCAGCCCCAGCATTTT. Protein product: CASSPPGGGNQPQHF.

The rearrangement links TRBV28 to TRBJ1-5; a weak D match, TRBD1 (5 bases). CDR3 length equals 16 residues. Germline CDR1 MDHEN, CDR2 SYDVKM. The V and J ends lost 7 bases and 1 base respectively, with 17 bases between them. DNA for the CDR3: TGTGCCAGCACCAGCCGGGAGAGGGGAAGCAATCAGCCCCAGCATTTT. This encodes CASTSRERGSNQPQHF.

The CDR3 sequence is CASSLAASGTGTQYF. DNA of the CDR3: TGCGCCAGCAGCTTGGCCGCCTCCGGGACAGGAACCCAGTACTTC. This chain connects TRBV5-1 to TRBJ2-5, with 8 bases fitting TRBD1. This CDR3 has 15 residues. V gave up 0 bases and J gave up 8 bases; unmatched junction bases: 9. Germline CDR1 reads SGHRS; CDR2 reads YFSETQ.

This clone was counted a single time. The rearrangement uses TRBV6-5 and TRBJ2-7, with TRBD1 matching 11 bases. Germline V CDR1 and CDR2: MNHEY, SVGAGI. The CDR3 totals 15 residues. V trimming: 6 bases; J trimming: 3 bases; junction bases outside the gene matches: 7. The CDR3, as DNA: TGTGCCAGCAGGGGGACAGGGGGTCCAGACTACGAGCAGTACGTC. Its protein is CASRGTGGPDYEQYV.

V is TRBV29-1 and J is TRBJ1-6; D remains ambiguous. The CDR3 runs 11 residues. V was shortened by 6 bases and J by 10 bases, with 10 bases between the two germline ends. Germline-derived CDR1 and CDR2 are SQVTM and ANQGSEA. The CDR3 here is CSVARPSPLHF. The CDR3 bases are TGCAGCGTGGCTAGGCCCTCACCCCTCCACTTT.

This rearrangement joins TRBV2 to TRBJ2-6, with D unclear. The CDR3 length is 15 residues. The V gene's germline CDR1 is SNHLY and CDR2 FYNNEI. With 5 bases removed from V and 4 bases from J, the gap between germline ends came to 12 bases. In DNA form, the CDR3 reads TGTGCCAGCAGTATCACAGAGACCGGGGCCAACGTCCTGACTTTC. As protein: CASSITETGANVLTF.

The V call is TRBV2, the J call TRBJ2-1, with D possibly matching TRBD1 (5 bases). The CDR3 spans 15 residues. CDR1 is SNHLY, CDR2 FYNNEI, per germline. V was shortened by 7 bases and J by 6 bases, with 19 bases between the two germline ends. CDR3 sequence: CASTLAGIKRNEQFF. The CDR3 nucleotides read TGTGCCAGCACCCTGGCAGGGATAAAGCGCAATGAGCAGTTCTTC.

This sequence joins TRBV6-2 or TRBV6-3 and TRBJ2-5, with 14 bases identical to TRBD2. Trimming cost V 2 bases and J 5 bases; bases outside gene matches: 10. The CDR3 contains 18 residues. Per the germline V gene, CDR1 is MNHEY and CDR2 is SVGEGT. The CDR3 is CASSYTGTSGGWTETQYF. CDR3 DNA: TGTGCCAGCAGTTACACCGGGACTAGCGGGGGTTGGACGGAGACCCAGTACTTC.

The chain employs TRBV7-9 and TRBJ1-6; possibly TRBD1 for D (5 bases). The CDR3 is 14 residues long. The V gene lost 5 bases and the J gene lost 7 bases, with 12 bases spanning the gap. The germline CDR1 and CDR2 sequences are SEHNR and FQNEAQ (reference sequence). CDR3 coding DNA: TGTGCCAGCAGCATCAATGACAGAAATTCACCCCTCCACTTT. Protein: CASSINDRNSPLHF.

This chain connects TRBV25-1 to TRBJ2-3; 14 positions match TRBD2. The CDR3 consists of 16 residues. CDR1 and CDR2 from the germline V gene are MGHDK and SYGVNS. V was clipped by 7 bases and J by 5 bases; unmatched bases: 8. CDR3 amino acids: CASTSGLAGAGDTQYF. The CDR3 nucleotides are TGTGCCAGCACGTCGGGACTAGCGGGAGCGGGAGATACGCAGTATTTT.

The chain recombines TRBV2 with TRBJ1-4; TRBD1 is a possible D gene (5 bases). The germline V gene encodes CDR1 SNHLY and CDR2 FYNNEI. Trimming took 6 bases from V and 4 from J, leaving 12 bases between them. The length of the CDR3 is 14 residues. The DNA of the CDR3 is TGTGCCAGCAGGGCTCTGACAGTTAATGAAAAACTGTTTTTT. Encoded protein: CASRALTVNEKLFF.

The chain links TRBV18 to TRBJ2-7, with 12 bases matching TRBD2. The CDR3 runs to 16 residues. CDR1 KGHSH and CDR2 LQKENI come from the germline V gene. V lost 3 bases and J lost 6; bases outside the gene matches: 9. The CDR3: CASSPRTELAGGEQYF. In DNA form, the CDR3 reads TGTGCCAGCTCACCCCGGACAGAACTAGCGGGAGGCGAGCAGTACTTC.

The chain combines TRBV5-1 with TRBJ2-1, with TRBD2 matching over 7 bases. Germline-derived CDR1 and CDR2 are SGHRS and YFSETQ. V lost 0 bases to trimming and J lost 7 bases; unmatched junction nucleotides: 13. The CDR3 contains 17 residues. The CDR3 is CASSLAPLAPDTNEQFF. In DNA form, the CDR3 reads TGCGCCAGCAGCTTGGCTCCACTAGCGCCAGACACGAATGAGCAGTTCTTC.

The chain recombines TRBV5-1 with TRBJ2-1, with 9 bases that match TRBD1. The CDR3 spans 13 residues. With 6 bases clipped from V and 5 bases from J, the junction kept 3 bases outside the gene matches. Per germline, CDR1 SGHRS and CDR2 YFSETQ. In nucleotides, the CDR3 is TGCGCCAGCAAACAGGGGGCCAACAATGAGCAGTTCTTC. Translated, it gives CASKQGANNEQFF.

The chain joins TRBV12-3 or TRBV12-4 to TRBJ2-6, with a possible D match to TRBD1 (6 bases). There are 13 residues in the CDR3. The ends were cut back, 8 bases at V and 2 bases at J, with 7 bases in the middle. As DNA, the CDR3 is TGTGCCAGCCACAGGGCTGGGGCCAACGTCCTGACTTTC. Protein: CASHRAGANVLTF.

The CDR3 is CASSLGPGGREKLFF. CDR3 coding DNA: TGCGCCAGCAGCTTGGGTCCAGGGGGCAGGGAAAAACTGTTTTTT. The chain is built from TRBV5-1 and TRBJ1-4, with 8 bases aligning to TRBD1. CDR3 length: 15 amino acids. Germline CDR1 is SGHRS and CDR2 is YFSETQ. V trimming: 0 bases; J trimming: 8 bases; junction bases outside the gene matches: 6.